These T cell receptor beta chains were read from a single sample in a study of monozygotic twins with inflammatory bowel disease. TCRdb reanalyzed the 5' RACE reads and collapses them to one entry per CDR3 protein, without DNA. The repertoire shows approximately 210,000 distinct CDR3 sequences; the top ten hold less than 9%. Sequencing used blood. Receptor source: a human donor with ulcerative colitis or Crohn's disease, or a healthy co-twin of an affected twin (not recorded which). CDR3s include the opening cysteine and the closing phenylalanine or tryptophan. Fields, in order: J gene, V gene, CDR3 protein.

>TRBJ2-3|TRBV7-9
CASSLAGTGAIDTQYF
>TRBJ2-2|TRBV5-1
CASSRGQGGITGELFF
>TRBJ2-2|TRBV12-5
CASGLVLGGTYTGELFF
>TRBJ2-5|TRBV3-1
CASSPPGLNQETQYF
>TRBJ2-7|TRBV7-2
CASSRDAGLSYEQYF
>TRBJ2-1|TRBV20-1
CSARVSDRGGYNEQFF
>TRBJ1-1|TRBV20-1
CSALTGDGNTEAFF
>TRBJ2-7|TRBV20-1
CSADLAGGSYEQYF
>TRBJ2-3|TRBV7-2
CASSLEGRPDTQYF
>TRBJ2-7|TRBV4-2
CASSQLSGSYEQYF
>TRBJ1-5|TRBV4-1
CASSQGLYYSNQPQHF
>TRBJ1-2|TRBV5-1
CASSLAGTDVYGYTF
>TRBJ2-2|TRBV7-2
CASSRLARETGELFF
>TRBJ1-1|TRBV30
CAWSEGLGTEAFF
>TRBJ1-6|TRBV15
CATSNPGQGIVSPLHF
>TRBJ2-5|TRBV20-1
CSARSEGETQYF
>TRBJ1-2|TRBV12-3/TRBV12-4
CASSFEQGATYGYTF
>TRBJ1-4|TRBV4-1
CASSQDFGEANEKLFF
>TRBJ2-7|TRBV7-2
CASSPPSKSSYEQYF
>TRBJ1-1|TRBV29-1
CSVERLDPSEAFF
>TRBJ2-1|TRBV27
CASSADISSYNEQFF
>TRBJ2-1|TRBV7-8
CASSLAGVPNEQFF
>TRBJ2-1|TRBV7-8
CASSLASSGAHNEQFF
>TRBJ2-5|TRBV3-1
CASTSSGGEETQYF
>TRBJ2-5|TRBV19
CASLSNAGLAGAETQYF
>TRBJ2-1|TRBV29-1
CSVVTLGSYNEQFF
>TRBJ1-3|TRBV6-5
CASSYQQGSDPSGNTIYF
>TRBJ2-7|TRBV18
CASSPWPSSYEQYF
>TRBJ2-7|TRBV20-1
CSAIRLAYEQYF
>TRBJ2-6|TRBV4-1
CASSRTGIISGANVLTF
>TRBJ2-1|TRBV11-2
CASSLDPVTSGRALSF
>TRBJ2-3|TRBV12-3/TRBV12-4
CASSWGGEDTQYF
>TRBJ1-6|TRBV7-2
CASSLGPWESPLHF
>TRBJ2-7|TRBV5-1
CASSLEAGVREQYF
>TRBJ2-1|TRBV9
CASSVDGGRREDNEQFF
>TRBJ2-2|TRBV5-1
CASSLAGAVTGELFF
>TRBJ2-5|TRBV20-1
CSPARDSDGTQYF
>TRBJ2-1|TRBV20-1
CSARDLTYNEQFF
>TRBJ2-3|TRBV5-4
CASSLMTGVPDTQYF
>TRBJ2-5|TRBV10-3
CAIRSDASRGSETQYF
>TRBJ2-7|TRBV7-2
CASSLERTQGGGHEQYF
>TRBJ1-1|TRBV6-1
CASRLGWGTGDTEAFF
>TRBJ2-5|TRBV29-1
CSVSQGTIQETQYF
>TRBJ1-6|TRBV11-2
CASSQLSDRGIYNSPLHF